This T cell receptor (beta chain) was recovered during a study of cytomegalovirus exposure and HLA in healthy donors. General study results and limits: Cytomegalovirus association was assigned to 170 or so TCR beta chains.

From germline, CDR1 is MNHNS and CDR2 SASEGT. CDR3 length: 14 residues. Trimming stripped 5 bases from V and 3 bases from J, with 10 bases between. With 60 Vbeta and 13 Jbeta primers, the PCR was carried out. Sequencing used immunoSEQ multiplex PCR; TCRdb keeps in-frame clones, though not all of them. The repertoire has 100,000 to 150,000 clones, approximately 72% of them found once; the top ten carry about 1.5%. For this clone: The antigen remains unidentified.

The donors gave bone marrow, and they were healthy. This clonotype originated in a man younger than 35 in good health and CMV-seronegative. Source material: PBMCs. The rearrangement joins TRBV6-1 to TRBJ2-2; D gene unclear. The CDR3 here is CASSPVRDTGELFF. The CDR3 region has the DNA TGTGCCAGCAGTCCCGTCCGGGACACCGGGGAGCTGTTTTTT.